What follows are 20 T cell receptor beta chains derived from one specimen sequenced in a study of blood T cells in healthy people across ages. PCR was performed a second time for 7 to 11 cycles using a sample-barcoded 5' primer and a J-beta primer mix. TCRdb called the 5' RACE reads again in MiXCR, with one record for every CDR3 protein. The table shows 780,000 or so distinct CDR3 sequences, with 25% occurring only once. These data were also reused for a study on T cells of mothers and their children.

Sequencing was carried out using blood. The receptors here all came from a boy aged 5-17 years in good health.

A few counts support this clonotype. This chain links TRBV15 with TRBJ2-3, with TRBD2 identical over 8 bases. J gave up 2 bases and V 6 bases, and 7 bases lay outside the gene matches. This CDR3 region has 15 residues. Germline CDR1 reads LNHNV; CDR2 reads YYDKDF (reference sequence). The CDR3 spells CATSGLAGITDTQYF. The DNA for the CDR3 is TGTGCCACCAGTGGGCTAGCGGGTATCACAGATACGCAGTATTTT.

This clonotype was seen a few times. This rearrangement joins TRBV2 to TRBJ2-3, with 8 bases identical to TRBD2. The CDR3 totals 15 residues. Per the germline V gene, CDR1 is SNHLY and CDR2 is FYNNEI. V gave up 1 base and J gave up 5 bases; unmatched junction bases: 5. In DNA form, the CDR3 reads TGTGCCAGCAGTGAAGATTCTAGCGGGTTAGATACGCAGTATTTT. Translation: CASSEDSSGLDTQYF.

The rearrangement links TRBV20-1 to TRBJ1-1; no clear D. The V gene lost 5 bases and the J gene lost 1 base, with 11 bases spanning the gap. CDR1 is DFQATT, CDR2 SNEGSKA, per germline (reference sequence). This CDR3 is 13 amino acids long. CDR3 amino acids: CSAQADSNTEAFF. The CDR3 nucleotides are TGCAGTGCTCAAGCAGACTCGAACACTGAAGCTTTCTTT.

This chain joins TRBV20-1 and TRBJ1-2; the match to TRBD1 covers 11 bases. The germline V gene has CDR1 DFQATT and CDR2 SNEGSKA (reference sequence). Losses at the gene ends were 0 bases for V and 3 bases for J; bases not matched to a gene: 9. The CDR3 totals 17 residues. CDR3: CSARDDLGQGGDYGYTF. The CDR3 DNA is TGCAGTGCTAGAGATGATCTGGGACAGGGGGGAGACTATGGCTACACCTTC.

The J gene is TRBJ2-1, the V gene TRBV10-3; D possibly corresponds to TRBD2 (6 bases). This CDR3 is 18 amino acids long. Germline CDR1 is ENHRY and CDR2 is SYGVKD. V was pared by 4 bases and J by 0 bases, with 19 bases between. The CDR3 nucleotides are TGTGCCATCAGTGTGGGGGGTCTTGGGACCTACTCCTACAATGAGCAGTTCTTC. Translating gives CAISVGGLGTYSYNEQFF.

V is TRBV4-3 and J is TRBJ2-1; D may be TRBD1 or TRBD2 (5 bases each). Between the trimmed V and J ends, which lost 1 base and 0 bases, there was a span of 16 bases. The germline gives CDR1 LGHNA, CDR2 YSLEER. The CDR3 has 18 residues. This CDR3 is CASSQAGGLGRSYNEQFF. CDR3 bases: TGCGCCAGCAGCCAAGCGGGCGGACTGGGGCGCTCCTACAATGAGCAGTTCTTC.

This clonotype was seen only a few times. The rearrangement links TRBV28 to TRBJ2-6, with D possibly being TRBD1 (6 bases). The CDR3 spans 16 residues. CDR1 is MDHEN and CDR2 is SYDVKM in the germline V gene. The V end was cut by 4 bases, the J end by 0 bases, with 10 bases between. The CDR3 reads CASSSGQPSGANVLTF. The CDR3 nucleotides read TGTGCCAGCAGTTCAGGACAGCCCTCTGGGGCCAACGTCCTGACTTTC.

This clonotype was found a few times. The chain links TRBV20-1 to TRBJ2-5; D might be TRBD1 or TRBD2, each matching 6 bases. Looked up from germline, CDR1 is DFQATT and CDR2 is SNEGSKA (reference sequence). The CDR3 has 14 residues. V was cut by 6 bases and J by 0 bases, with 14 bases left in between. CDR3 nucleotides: TGCAGTGCATCGGCGGGGACACACCAAGAGACCCAGTACTTC. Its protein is CSASAGTHQETQYF.

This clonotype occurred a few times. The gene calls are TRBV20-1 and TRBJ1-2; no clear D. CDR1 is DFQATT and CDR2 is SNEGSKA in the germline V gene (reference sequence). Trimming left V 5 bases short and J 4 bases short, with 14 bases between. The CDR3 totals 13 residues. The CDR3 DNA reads TGCAGTGCTCCTGACCCGGAGCGCTATGGCTACACCTTC. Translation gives CSAPDPERYGYTF.

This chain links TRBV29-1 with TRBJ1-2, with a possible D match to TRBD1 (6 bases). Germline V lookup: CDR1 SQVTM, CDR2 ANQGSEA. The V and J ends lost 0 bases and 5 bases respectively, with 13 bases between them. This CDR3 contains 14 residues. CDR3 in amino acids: CSVEDRDMLYGYTF. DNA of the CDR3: TGCAGCGTTGAAGATCGGGACATGTTATATGGCTACACCTTC.

CDR3 loop: CAISEGLAGGGTDTQYF. The CDR3 coding sequence is TGTGCCATCAGTGAGGGACTAGCGGGAGGTGGCACAGATACGCAGTATTTT. The chain recombines TRBV10-3 with TRBJ2-3; TRBD2 agrees at 14 bases. CDR3 length: 17 residues. Losses at the gene ends were 2 bases for V and 1 base for J; bases not matched to a gene: 2. Germline CDR1 and CDR2: ENHRY and SYGVKD.

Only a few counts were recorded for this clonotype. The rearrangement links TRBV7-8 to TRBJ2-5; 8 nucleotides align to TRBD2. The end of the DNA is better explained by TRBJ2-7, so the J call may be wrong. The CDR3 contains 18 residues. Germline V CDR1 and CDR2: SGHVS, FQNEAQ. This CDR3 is CASSLGGALGGGRYEQYF. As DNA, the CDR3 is TGTGCCAGCAGCTTAGGAGGAGCTTTGGGCGGGGGGCGTTACGAGCAGTACTTC.

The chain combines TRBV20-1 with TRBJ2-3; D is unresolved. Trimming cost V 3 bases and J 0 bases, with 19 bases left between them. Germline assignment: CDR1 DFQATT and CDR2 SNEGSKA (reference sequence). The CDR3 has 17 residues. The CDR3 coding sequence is TGCAGTGCTAGTGAGGTATGGATGATGGACAGCACAGATACGCAGTATTTT. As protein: CSASEVWMMDSTDTQYF.

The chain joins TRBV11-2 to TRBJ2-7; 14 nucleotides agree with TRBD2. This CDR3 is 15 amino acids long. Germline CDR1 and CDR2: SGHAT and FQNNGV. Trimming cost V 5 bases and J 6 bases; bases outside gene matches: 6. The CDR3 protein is CASSRRLAGGTEQYF. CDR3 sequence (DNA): TGTGCCAGCAGCCGAAGACTAGCGGGAGGGACCGAGCAGTACTTC.

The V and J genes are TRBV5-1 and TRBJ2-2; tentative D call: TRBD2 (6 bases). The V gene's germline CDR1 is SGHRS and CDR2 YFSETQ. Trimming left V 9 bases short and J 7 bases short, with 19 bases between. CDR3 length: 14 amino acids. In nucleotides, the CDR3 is TGCGCCACCCCCGTGGGGGGAATCAGCGGGGAGCTGTTTTTT. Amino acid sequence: CATPVGGISGELFF.

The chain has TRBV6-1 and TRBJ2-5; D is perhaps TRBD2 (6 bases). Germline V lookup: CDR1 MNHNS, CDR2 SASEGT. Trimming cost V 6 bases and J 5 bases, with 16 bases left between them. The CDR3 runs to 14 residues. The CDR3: CASSRLGFGETQYF. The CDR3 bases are TGTGCCAGCAGCCGACTAGGTTTCGGGGAGACCCAGTACTTC.

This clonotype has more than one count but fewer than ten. The CDR3 is CASSLDSGRATNEQFF. The CDR3 DNA is TGTGCCAGCAGTTTAGACAGCGGGAGGGCCACGAATGAGCAGTTCTTC. The chain couples TRBV27 to TRBJ2-5, with TRBD2 matching 10 bases. The DNA end favors TRBJ2-1, so the J call may be wrong. The CDR3 covers 16 residues. Looked up from germline, CDR1 is MNHEY and CDR2 is SMNVEV (reference sequence).

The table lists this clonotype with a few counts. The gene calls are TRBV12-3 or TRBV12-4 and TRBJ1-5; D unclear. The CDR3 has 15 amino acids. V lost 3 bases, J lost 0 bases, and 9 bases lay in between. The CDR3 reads CASSFTTSSNQPQHF. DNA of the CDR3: TGTGCCAGCAGTTTTACCACAAGTAGCAATCAGCCCCAGCATTTT.

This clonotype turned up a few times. CDR3 DNA: TGCGCCAGCAGCCAAGATGGTACCCGGACGGCTCAAGAGACCCAGTACTTC. Translated, it gives CASSQDGTRTAQETQYF. The chain has TRBV4-1 and TRBJ2-5; D gene uncertain. The CDR3 covers 17 residues. CDR1 and CDR2 from the germline V gene are MGHRA and YSYEKL. Trimming took off 0 bases at V and 2 bases at J, with 16 bases between the two ends.

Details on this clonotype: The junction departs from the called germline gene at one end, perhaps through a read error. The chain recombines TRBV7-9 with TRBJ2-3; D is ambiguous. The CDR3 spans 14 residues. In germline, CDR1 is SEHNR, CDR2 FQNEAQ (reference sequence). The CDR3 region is CASSWADDTDTRYF. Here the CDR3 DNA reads TGTGCCAGCAGCTGGGCAGACGACACAGATACGCGGTATTTT.